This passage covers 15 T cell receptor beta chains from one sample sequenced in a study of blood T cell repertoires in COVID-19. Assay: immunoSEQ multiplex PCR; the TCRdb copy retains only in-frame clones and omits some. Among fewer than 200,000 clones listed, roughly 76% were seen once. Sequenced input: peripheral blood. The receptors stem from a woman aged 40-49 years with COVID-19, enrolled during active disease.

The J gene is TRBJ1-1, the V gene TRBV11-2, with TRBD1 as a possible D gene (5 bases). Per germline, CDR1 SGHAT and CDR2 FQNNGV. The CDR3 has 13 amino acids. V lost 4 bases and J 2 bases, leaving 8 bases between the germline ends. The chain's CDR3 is CASSSQGNTEAFF. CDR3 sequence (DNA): TGTGCCAGCAGCTCTCAGGGAAACACTGAAGCTTTCTTT.

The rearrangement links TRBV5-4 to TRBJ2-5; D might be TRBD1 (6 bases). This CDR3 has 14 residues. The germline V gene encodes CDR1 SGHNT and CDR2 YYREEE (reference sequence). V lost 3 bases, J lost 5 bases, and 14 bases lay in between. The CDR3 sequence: CASSSKTGGETQYF. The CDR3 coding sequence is TGTGCCAGCAGCTCTAAGACAGGCGGGGAGACCCAGTACTTC.

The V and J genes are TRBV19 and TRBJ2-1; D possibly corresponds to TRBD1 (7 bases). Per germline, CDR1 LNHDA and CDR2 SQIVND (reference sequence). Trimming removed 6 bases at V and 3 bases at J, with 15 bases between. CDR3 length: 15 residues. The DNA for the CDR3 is TGTGCCAGTAGCCCCGGACAGGACTACTACAATGAGCAGTTCTTC. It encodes CASSPGQDYYNEQFF.

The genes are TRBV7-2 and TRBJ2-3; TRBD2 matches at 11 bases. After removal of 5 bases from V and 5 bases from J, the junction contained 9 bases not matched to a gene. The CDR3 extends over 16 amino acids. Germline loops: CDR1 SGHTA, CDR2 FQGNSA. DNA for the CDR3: TGTGCCAGCAGCGGGCGACTAGCGGGGAGTTTAGATACGCAGTATTTT. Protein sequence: CASSGRLAGSLDTQYF.

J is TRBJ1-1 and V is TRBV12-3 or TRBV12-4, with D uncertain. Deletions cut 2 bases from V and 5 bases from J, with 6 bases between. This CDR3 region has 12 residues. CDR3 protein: CASSLPRTEAFF. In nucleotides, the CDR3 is TGTGCCAGCAGTTTACCCCGGACTGAAGCTTTCTTT.

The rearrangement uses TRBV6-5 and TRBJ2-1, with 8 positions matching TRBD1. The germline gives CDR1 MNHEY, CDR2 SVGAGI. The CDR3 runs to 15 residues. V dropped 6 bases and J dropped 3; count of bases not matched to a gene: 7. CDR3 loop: CASRHDRGNYNEQFF. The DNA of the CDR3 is TGTGCCAGCAGACATGACAGGGGTAACTACAATGAGCAGTTCTTC.

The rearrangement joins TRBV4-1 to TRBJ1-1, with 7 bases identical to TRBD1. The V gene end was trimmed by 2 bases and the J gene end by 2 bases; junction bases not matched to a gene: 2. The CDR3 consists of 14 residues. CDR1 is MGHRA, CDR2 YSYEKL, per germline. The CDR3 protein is CASSQWTGNTEAFF. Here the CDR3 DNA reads TGCGCCAGCAGCCAATGGACAGGCAACACTGAAGCTTTCTTT.

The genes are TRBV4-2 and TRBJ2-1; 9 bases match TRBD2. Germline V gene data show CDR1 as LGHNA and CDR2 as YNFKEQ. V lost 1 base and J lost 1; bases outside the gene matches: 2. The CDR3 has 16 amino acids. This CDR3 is CASSQALAGSYNEQFF. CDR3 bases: TGTGCCAGCAGCCAAGCCCTAGCGGGGTCCTACAATGAGCAGTTCTTC.

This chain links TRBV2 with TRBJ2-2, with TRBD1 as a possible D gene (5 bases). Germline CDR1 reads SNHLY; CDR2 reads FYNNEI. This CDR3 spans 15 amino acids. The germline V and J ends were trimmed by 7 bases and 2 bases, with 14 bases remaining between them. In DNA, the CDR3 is TGTGCCAGCACCGGACAAGACCGAAACACCGGGGAGCTGTTTTTT. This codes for CASTGQDRNTGELFF.

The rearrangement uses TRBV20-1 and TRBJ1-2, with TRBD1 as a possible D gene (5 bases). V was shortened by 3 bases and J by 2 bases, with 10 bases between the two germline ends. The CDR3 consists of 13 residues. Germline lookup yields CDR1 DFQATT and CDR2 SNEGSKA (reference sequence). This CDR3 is CSASHRGNYGYTF. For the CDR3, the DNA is TGCAGTGCTAGTCATAGGGGAAACTATGGCTACACCTTC.

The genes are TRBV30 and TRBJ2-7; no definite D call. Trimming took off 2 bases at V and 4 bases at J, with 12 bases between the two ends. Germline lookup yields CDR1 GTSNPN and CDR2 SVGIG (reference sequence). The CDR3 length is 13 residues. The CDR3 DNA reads TGTGCCTGGAGTTCAACTGCTACTTACGAGCAGTACTTC. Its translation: CAWSSTATYEQYF.

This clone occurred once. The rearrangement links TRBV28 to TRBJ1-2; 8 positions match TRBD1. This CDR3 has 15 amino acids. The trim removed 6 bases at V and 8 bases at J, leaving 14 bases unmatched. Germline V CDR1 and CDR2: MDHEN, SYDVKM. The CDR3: CASSTTSGGKDGYTF. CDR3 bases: TGTGCCAGCAGCACCACTTCAGGGGGCAAGGACGGCTACACCTTC.

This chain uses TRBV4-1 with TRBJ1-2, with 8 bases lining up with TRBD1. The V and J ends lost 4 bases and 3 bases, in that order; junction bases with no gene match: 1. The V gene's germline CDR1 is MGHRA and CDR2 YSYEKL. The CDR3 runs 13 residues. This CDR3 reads CASSLDRDYGYTF. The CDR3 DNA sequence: TGCGCCAGCAGCCTGGACAGGGACTATGGCTACACCTTC.

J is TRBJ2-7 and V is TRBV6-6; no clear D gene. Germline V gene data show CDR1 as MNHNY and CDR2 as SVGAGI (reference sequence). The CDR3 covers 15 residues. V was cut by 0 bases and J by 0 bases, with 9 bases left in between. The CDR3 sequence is CASSYSTGSSYEQYV. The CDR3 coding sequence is TGTGCCAGCAGTTACTCGACTGGTAGCTCCTACGAGCAGTACGTC.

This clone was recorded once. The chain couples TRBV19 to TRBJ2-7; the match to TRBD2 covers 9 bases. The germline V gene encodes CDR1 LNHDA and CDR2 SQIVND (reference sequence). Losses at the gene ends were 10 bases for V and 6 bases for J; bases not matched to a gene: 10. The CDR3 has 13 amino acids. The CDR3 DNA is TGTGCCACCCAGGCGGGAGGGATATCCGAGCAGTACTTC. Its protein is CATQAGGISEQYF.